Sequencing of this T cell receptor (beta chain) was carried out in a study of Ad26.COV2.S vaccination and SARS-CoV-2 variants. Treatment here: roughly 18 received Ad26.COV2.S at low or high dose, single or two shots; roughly 5 received placebo; per-sample allocation not given. Repertoires come from day 63 after the first vaccine or placebo injection. The V end was cut by 4 bases, the J end by 0 bases, with 13 bases between. The CDR3 has 16 residues. Germline V gives CDR1 SGHRS, CDR2 YFSETQ. Assay used: immunoSEQ multiplex PCR; TCRdb lists only in-frame clones, some missing. The sample gives 450,000 to 550,000 clones, roughly 87% of which show up once; 1.7% is in the top ten.

The sequencing here drew on peripheral blood, taken in a trial of Ad26.COV2.S vaccine versus placebo. This receptor was taken from a person aged 18-60 years who received the Ad26.COV2.S COVID-19 vaccine or a placebo. The chain combines TRBV5-1 with TRBJ2-2, with TRBD1 as a possible D gene (6 bases). The CDR3 sequence: CASSIRTAPNTGELFF. The CDR3 nucleotides are TGCGCCAGCAGCATAAGGACAGCGCCGAACACCGGGGAGCTGTTTTTT. Looking up the rest from reference TRBV5-1 and TRBJ2-2 gives the full variable domain: KAGVTQTPRYLIKTRGQQVTLSCSPISGHRSVSWYQQTPGQGLQFLFEYFSETQRNKGNFPGRFSGRQFSNSRSEMNVSTLELGDSALYLCASSIRTAPNTGELFFGEGSRLTVL.